This is a list of T cell receptor beta chains from one sample in a study of CD8+ T cells in alopecia areata. Clones were read by immunoSEQ multiplex PCR, and TCRdb kept only the in-frame ones, dropping some. The repertoire holds 110,000 to 150,000 clones, with roughly 86% as singletons. Sequencing was performed on CD8+ T cells sorted from blood, taken at week 4, from a patient treated with tofacitinib. The source of these receptors is a human donor with alopecia areata. The CDR3 runs from the conserved cysteine through the conserved F or W. Fields, in order: CDR3 protein, CDR3 DNA, V gene, D gene, clone size, J gene. D genes are given only for firm matches. Clone size is not always given. Where it is, it says once, few, many or a class for expanded clones.

CASSLARGDGYEQYF	TGCGCCAGCAGCCTCGCAAGGGGGGATGGCTACGAGCAGTACTTC	TRBV4-1	NA	NA	TRBJ2-7
CASSPRALSTGANVLTF	TGTGCCAGCAGCCCCCGGGCCCTCTCTACCGGGGCCAACGTCCTGACTTTC	TRBV28	NA	NA	TRBJ2-6
CASSVGLSYEQYF	TGTGCCAGCAGCGTGGGACTGTCCTACGAGCAGTACTTC	TRBV7-9	NA	once	TRBJ2-7
CASSAGARGTDTQYF	TGTGCCAGCAGTGCGGGGGCCCGGGGCACAGATACGCAGTATTTT	TRBV2	NA	NA	TRBJ2-3
CASSKEGWECYQPQHF	TGTGCCAGCAGCAAAGAAGGATGGGAATGCTATCAGCCCCAGCATTTT	TRBV21-1	NA	NA	TRBJ1-5
CSVRDSYEQYF	TGCAGCGTTAGAGACTCCTACGAGCAGTACTTC	TRBV29-1	NA	NA	TRBJ2-7
CASSLISITISYNEQFF	TGCGCCAGCAGCCTCATATCTATAACGATCTCCTACAATGAGCAGTTCTTC	TRBV4-1	NA	NA	TRBJ2-1
CAWSFGTGAYEQYF	TGTGCCTGGAGTTTCGGGACAGGAGCCTACGAGCAGTACTTC	TRBV30	TRBD1	NA	TRBJ2-7
CATRQAGYEQYF	TGTGCCACCAGACAGGCGGGCTACGAGCAGTACTTC	TRBV7-9	NA	NA	TRBJ2-7
CASSSAEGTTEAFF	TGTGCCAGCAGCTCGGCGGAGGGAACGACTGAAGCTTTCTTT	TRBV9	NA	NA	TRBJ1-1
CASSQGAGPRSSYEQYF	TGTGCCAGCAGCCAAGGGGCGGGACCAAGGAGCTCCTACGAGCAGTACTTC	TRBV4-2	NA	few	TRBJ2-7
CASSSSSSRGVFYYEQYF	TGTGCCAGCAGCTCCTCTAGCTCCAGGGGAGTATTCTACTACGAGCAGTACTTC	TRBV7-9	NA	NA	TRBJ2-7
CASSDSDRSYEQYF	TGTGCCAGCAGTGACTCGGACAGGTCCTACGAGCAGTACTTC	TRBV6-4	TRBD1	once	TRBJ2-7
CAISESAGRNTEAFF	TGTGCCATCAGTGAGTCGGCAGGGAGAAACACTGAAGCTTTCTTT	TRBV10-3	NA	NA	TRBJ1-1
CASSKVLAGGSYNEQFF	TGTGCCAGCAGCAAGGTACTAGCGGGGGGGTCCTACAATGAGCAGTTCTTC	TRBV5-4	TRBD2	NA	TRBJ2-1
CASSLTGAEQYF	TGTGCCAGCAGTTTAACAGGGGCCGAGCAGTACTTC	TRBV28	TRBD1	NA	TRBJ2-7
CASSPSHRGTQETQYF	TGTGCCAGCAGCCCATCTCACAGGGGGACCCAAGAGACCCAGTACTTC	TRBV7-9	TRBD1	NA	TRBJ2-5
CASSLRGGSTDTQYF	TGTGCCAGCAGTTTACGTGGAGGGAGCACAGATACGCAGTATTTT	TRBV27	NA	NA	TRBJ2-3
CASSQDEGQGAYNEQFF	TGCGCCAGCAGCCAAGATGAAGGACAGGGGGCCTACAATGAGCAGTTCTTC	TRBV4-1	TRBD1	NA	TRBJ2-1
CSVELLSYEQYF	TGCAGCGTTGAATTGCTCTCCTACGAGCAGTACTTC	TRBV29-1	NA	NA	TRBJ2-7
CASSLGALNTEAFF	TGTGCCAGCAGTCTGGGGGCCTTGAACACTGAAGCTTTCTTT	TRBV6-5	NA	NA	TRBJ1-1
CATAQGVGTDTQYF	TGTGCCACCGCACAGGGGGTTGGTACAGATACGCAGTATTTT	TRBV15	TRBD1	few	TRBJ2-3